Below are 27 T cell receptor beta chains sequenced from a single sample in a study of cytomegalovirus exposure and HLA in healthy donors. TCRdb's copy holds only in-frame clones and misses some; the assay was immunoSEQ multiplex PCR. The sample holds 95,000 to 150,000 clones, about 90% seen once. Material: PBMCs. These TCRs come from a woman aged 18 to 35 in good health and CMV-seronegative.

This clone was detected only once. The chain couples TRBV2 to TRBJ1-3; D is ambiguous. Germline V gives CDR1 SNHLY, CDR2 FYNNEI. The ends were cut back, 2 bases at V and 0 bases at J, with 8 bases in the middle. This CDR3 has 15 residues. The CDR3 nucleotides are TGTGCCAGCAGTGAAAGACAAATCTCTGGAAACACCATATATTTT. The encoded protein is CASSERQISGNTIYF.

V gene TRBV7-9 combines with J gene TRBJ2-1; D possibly corresponds to TRBD2 (6 bases). Germline values: CDR1 SEHNR, CDR2 FQNEAQ (reference sequence). V lost 4 bases, J lost 7 bases, and 11 bases lay in between. The CDR3 runs to 13 residues. Here the CDR3 reads CASSWDLSNEQFF. As DNA, the CDR3 is TGTGCCAGCAGCTGGGACTTATCGAATGAGCAGTTCTTC.

The chain joins TRBV19 to TRBJ1-3, with a possible D match to TRBD1 (6 bases). The CDR3 runs to 16 residues. Between the trimmed V and J ends, which lost 5 bases and 4 bases, there was a span of 18 bases. From germline, CDR1 is LNHDA and CDR2 SQIVND (reference sequence). In DNA, the CDR3 is TGTGCCAGTAGTGCACCCTCCTCAGGGGTAGGAAACACCATATATTTT. It specifies CASSAPSSGVGNTIYF.

The V call is TRBV2, the J call TRBJ1-6, with D possibly matching TRBD1 (5 bases). Deletions cut 7 bases from V and 7 bases from J, with 8 bases between. This CDR3 spans 12 amino acids. CDR1 SNHLY and CDR2 FYNNEI come from the germline V gene. The CDR3 is CASTAGNSPLHF. For the CDR3, the DNA is TGTGCCAGCACGGCAGGGAATTCACCCCTCCACTTT.

This clone was detected a few times. This chain links TRBV10-3 with TRBJ2-7, with 8 bases that match TRBD1. The V and J ends lost 10 bases and 2 bases, in that order; junction bases with no gene match: 7. The CDR3 totals 13 residues. The germline CDR1 and CDR2 sequences are ENHRY and SYGVKD. CDR3 DNA: TGTGCCAGCTCGGGACAGGAGACCTACGAGCAGTACTTC. The encoded protein is CASSGQETYEQYF.

The chain is built from TRBV30 and TRBJ2-7; D is uncertain. The V gene lost 2 bases and the J gene lost 0 bases, with 11 bases spanning the gap. CDR1 is GTSNPN and CDR2 is SVGIG in the germline V gene (reference sequence). This CDR3 spans 14 amino acids. CDR3 nucleotides: TGTGCCTGGAGTTCGACACTGCGCTCCTACGAGCAGTACTTC. The encoded protein is CAWSSTLRSYEQYF.

The chain couples TRBV9 to TRBJ2-2; D not certain. The CDR3 extends over 14 amino acids. With 0 bases removed from V and 3 bases from J, the gap between germline ends came to 6 bases. Germline V gives CDR1 SGDLS, CDR2 YYNGEE. CDR3 in amino acids: CASSVGQDTGELFF. CDR3 DNA sequence: TGTGCCAGCAGCGTAGGGCAGGACACCGGGGAGCTGTTTTTT.

This clone appeared a single time. The V gene is TRBV18, the J gene TRBJ1-1; no reliable D call. Looked up from germline, CDR1 is KGHSH and CDR2 is LQKENI. V lost 3 bases and J 2 bases, leaving 7 bases between the germline ends. CDR3 size: 13 residues. The CDR3 sequence: CASSPTRNTEAFF. The CDR3 region has the DNA TGTGCCAGCTCACCGACTCGAAACACTGAAGCTTTCTTT. The entire variable domain, with the rest obtained from reference TRBV18 and TRBJ1-1, is as follows: NAGVMQNPRHLVRRRGQEARLRCSPMKGHSHVYWYRQLPEEGLKFMVYLQKENIIDESGMPKERFSAEFPKEGPSILRIQQVVRGDSAAYFCASSPTRNTEAFFGQGTRLTVV.

The chain has TRBV29-1 and TRBJ2-1; 9 bases align to TRBD2. This CDR3 comprises 14 residues. V was pared by 4 bases and J by 1 base, with 2 bases of the junction left unmatched. CDR1 and CDR2 from the germline V gene are SQVTM and ANQGSEA. CDR3 amino acids: CSVALAGSYNEQFF. CDR3 bases: TGCAGCGTTGCCCTAGCGGGGTCCTACAATGAGCAGTTCTTC.

The sample holds one count of this clone. The V and J genes are TRBV25-1 and TRBJ2-3, with D maybe TRBD2 (5 bases). Germline loops: CDR1 MGHDK, CDR2 SYGVNS. The V gene lost 4 bases and the J gene lost 6 bases, with 11 bases spanning the gap. The CDR3 is 13 amino acids. CDR3 DNA: TGTGCCAGCAGTGCCTCGGGGATGGATACGCAGTATTTT. The encoded protein is CASSASGMDTQYF.

V gene TRBV7-6 combines with J gene TRBJ2-1; maybe TRBD2 (6 bases). Germline CDR1 reads SGHVS; CDR2 reads FNYEAQ. CDR3 size: 16 residues. The germline V and J ends were trimmed by 5 bases and 4 bases, with 18 bases remaining between them. CDR3 residues: CASSPFSVGGYNEQFF. CDR3 sequence (DNA): TGTGCCAGCAGCCCCTTTTCTGTTGGGGGGTACAATGAGCAGTTCTTC.

The V gene is TRBV7-3, the J gene TRBJ2-1; 9 bases are a match to TRBD1. Germline V gene lookup returns CDR1 SGHTA and CDR2 FQGTGA. The CDR3 extends over 14 amino acids. The V gene end was trimmed by 2 bases and the J gene end by 5 bases; junction bases not matched to a gene: 1. The CDR3 nucleotides read TGTGCCAGCAGCTTAGGACAGGGGCACAATGAGCAGTTCTTC. Residues: CASSLGQGHNEQFF.

The chain joins TRBV2 to TRBJ2-7, with 9 bases lining up with TRBD2. With 6 bases clipped from V and 1 base from J, the junction kept 10 bases outside the gene matches. The CDR3 length is 16 residues. Germline V gene sequence: CDR1 SNHLY, CDR2 FYNNEI. CDR3 loop: CASRYEGLARSYEQYF. CDR3 bases: TGTGCCAGCAGGTATGAAGGACTAGCGCGATCCTACGAGCAGTACTTC.

On this clone: Other DNA sequences in the same sample also yield this CDR3. The chain links TRBV9 to TRBJ2-1, with 12 nucleotides matching TRBD2. From germline, CDR1 is SGDLS and CDR2 YYNGEE. There are 15 residues in the CDR3. V dropped 3 bases and J dropped 7; count of bases not matched to a gene: 5. CDR3 sequence (DNA): TGTGCCAGCAGCGCGGGAACTAGCGGGGGGAATGAGCAGTTCTTC. This gives the protein CASSAGTSGGNEQFF.

This clone has more than one count but fewer than ten. V gene TRBV4-3 combines with J gene TRBJ2-2, with 7 bases that match TRBD1. The CDR3 contains 15 residues. Germline CDR1 reads LGHNA; CDR2 reads YSLEER. Losses at the gene ends were 3 bases for V and 4 bases for J; bases not matched to a gene: 5. DNA for the CDR3: TGCGCCAGCAGCCAGGCGACAGGGTTCACCGGGGAGCTGTTTTTT. Its translation is CASSQATGFTGELFF.

The gene calls are TRBV30 and TRBJ1-5; D is uncertain. This CDR3 has 14 amino acids. CDR1 and CDR2 from the germline V gene are GTSNPN and SVGIG (reference sequence). V lost 1 base to trimming and J lost 3 bases, with 10 bases between them. The CDR3 region is CAWSDYPLNQPQHF. In nucleotides, the CDR3 is TGTGCCTGGAGTGATTATCCTCTCAATCAGCCCCAGCATTTT.

The chain joins TRBV28 to TRBJ1-5; D not certain. The CDR3 has 15 residues. Trimming left V 6 bases short and J 0 bases short, with 12 bases between. Germline V gene sequence: CDR1 MDHEN, CDR2 SYDVKM. CDR3 DNA sequence: TGTGCCAGCAGGGTCGAGGGTTATAGCAATCAGCCCCAGCATTTT. It yields the protein CASRVEGYSNQPQHF.

The chain employs TRBV10-3 and TRBJ2-5; TRBD2 might be the D (6 bases). CDR1 and CDR2 (germline): ENHRY, SYGVKD. The V end was cut by 6 bases, the J end by 5 bases, with 16 bases between. The CDR3 extends over 14 amino acids. The chain's CDR3 is CAISTGRRAETQYF. The DNA of the CDR3 is TGTGCCATCAGCACCGGGAGACGGGCGGAGACCCAGTACTTC.

The chain has TRBV2 and TRBJ1-1; 8 positions match TRBD1. From germline, CDR1 is SNHLY and CDR2 FYNNEI. With V trimmed by 6 bases and J by 4 bases, 4 bases remained unmatched. The CDR3 extends over 13 amino acids. The CDR3 reads CASSLTGGTEAFF. The CDR3 region has the DNA TGTGCCAGCAGCTTAACAGGGGGCACTGAAGCTTTCTTT.

The chain employs TRBV5-1 and TRBJ1-3; tentative D call: TRBD1 (6 bases). CDR1 is SGHRS and CDR2 is YFSETQ in the germline V gene. The germline V and J ends were trimmed by 5 bases and 0 bases, with 12 bases remaining between them. The CDR3 loop spans 15 amino acids. In DNA, the CDR3 is TGCGCCAGCAGAGCCGTAGGGGGCTCTGGAAACACCATATATTTT. The encoded protein is CASRAVGGSGNTIYF.

This clone was counted between two and nine times. This chain links TRBV28 with TRBJ1-5; tentative D call: TRBD1 (5 bases). With 8 bases removed from V and 8 bases from J, the gap between germline ends came to 19 bases. This CDR3 has 14 amino acids. From germline, CDR1 is MDHEN and CDR2 SYDVKM. The CDR3 is CASDSGWGTKPQHF. The CDR3 DNA is TGTGCCAGCGATAGCGGGTGGGGGACGAAGCCCCAGCATTTT.

The genes are TRBV7-2 and TRBJ1-5, with D uncertain. Germline CDR1 reads SGHTA; CDR2 reads FQGNSA. The length of the CDR3 is 14 residues. V was cut by 1 base and J by 6 bases, with 10 bases left in between. CDR3 DNA sequence: TGTGCCAGCAGCTTAGGAGGGAAGGGTCAGCCCCAGCATTTT. It is translated as CASSLGGKGQPQHF.

V is TRBV6-6 and J is TRBJ2-3, with TRBD2 as a possible D gene (5 bases). In germline, CDR1 is MNHNY, CDR2 SVGAGI (reference sequence). The length of the CDR3 is 13 residues. The ends were cut back, 6 bases at V and 1 base at J, with 8 bases in the middle. The chain's CDR3 is CASRFSGTDTQYF. CDR3 in DNA: TGTGCCAGCAGATTTAGCGGCACAGATACGCAGTATTTT.

In its sample, this clone was seen a few times. The gene calls are TRBV12-5 and TRBJ1-2; the D is unclear. The CDR3 consists of 14 residues. Trimming shortened V by 7 bases and J by 0 bases, and 12 bases separated the two germline ends. The germline V gene encodes CDR1 LGHNT and CDR2 FRNRAP. The DNA of the CDR3 is TGTGCTAGTGTCGCGTATGGAGCTAACTATGGCTACACCTTC. It specifies CASVAYGANYGYTF. Full variable domain (missing parts from reference TRBV12-5 and TRBJ1-2): DARVTQTPRHKVTEMGQEVTMRCQPILGHNTVFWYRQTMMQGLELLAYFRNRAPLDDSGMPKDRFSAEMPDATLATLKIQPSEPRDSAVYFCASVAYGANYGYTFGSGTRLTVV.

The chain employs TRBV7-9 and TRBJ2-7, with 8 bases identical to TRBD2. There are 18 residues in the CDR3. After removal of 6 bases from V and 2 bases from J, the junction contained 18 bases not matched to a gene. Germline V gene sequence: CDR1 SEHNR, CDR2 FQNEAQ (reference sequence). The CDR3 DNA reads TGTGCCAGCAGGTCCCGCGGCGACCCAGCGGGGGCTACCTACGAGCAGTACTTC. It encodes CASRSRGDPAGATYEQYF.

The J gene is TRBJ1-1, the V gene TRBV29-1; a weak D match, TRBD1 (5 bases). Trimming stripped 6 bases from V and 0 bases from J, with 20 bases between. Germline CDR1 SQVTM, CDR2 ANQGSEA. The CDR3 extends over 16 amino acids. The CDR3 DNA reads TGCAGCGTGGCGGGCCTGGGGGAGGGCATGAACACTGAAGCTTTCTTT. This gives the protein CSVAGLGEGMNTEAFF.

The rearrangement joins TRBV5-4 to TRBJ2-2, with 12 bases identical to TRBD2. The germline CDR1 and CDR2 sequences are SGHNT and YYREEE (reference sequence). Trimming took 1 base from V and 6 from J; bases not matched to a gene: 10. The CDR3 contains 18 residues. CDR3 bases: TGTGCCAGCAGCTTGAGGCTAGCGGGAGGGCTGGTCCCCGGGGAGCTGTTTTTT. It translates to CASSLRLAGGLVPGELFF.